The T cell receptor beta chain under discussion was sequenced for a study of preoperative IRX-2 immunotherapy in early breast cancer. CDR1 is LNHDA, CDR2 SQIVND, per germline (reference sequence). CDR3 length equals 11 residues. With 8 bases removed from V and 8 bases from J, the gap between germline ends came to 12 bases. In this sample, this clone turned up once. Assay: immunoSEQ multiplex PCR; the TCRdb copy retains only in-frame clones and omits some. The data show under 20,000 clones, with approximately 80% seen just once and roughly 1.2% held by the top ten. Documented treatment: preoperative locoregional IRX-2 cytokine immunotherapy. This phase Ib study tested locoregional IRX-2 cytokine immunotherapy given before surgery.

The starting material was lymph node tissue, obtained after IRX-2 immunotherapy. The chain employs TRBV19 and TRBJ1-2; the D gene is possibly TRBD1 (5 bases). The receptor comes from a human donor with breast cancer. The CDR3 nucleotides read TGTGCCAGTCAGTACGGGGACGGCTACACCTTC. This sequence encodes CASQYGDGYTF.